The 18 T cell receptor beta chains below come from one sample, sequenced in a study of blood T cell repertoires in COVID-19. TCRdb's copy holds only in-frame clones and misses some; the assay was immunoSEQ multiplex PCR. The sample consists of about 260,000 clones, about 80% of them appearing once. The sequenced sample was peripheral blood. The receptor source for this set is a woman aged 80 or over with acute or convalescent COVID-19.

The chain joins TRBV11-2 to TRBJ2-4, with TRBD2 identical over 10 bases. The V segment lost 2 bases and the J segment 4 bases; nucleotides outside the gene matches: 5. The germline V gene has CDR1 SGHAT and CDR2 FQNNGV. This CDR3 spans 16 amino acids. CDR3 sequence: CASSLPAGGPKNIQYF. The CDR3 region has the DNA TGTGCCAGCAGCTTACCAGCGGGGGGGCCTAAAAACATTCAGTACTTC.

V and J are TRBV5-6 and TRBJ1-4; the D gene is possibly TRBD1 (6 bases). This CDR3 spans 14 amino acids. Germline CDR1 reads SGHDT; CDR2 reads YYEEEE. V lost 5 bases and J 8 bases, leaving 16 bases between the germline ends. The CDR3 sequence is CASRLRGWEEKLFF. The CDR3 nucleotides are TGTGCCAGCAGATTGAGGGGGTGGGAGGAAAAACTGTTTTTT.

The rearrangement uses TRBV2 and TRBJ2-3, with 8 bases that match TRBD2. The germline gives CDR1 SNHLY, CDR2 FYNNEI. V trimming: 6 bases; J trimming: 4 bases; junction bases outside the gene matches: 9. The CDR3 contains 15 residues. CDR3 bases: TGTGCCAGCAGGGGAGGAACTAGCGGATCAGATACGCAGTATTTT. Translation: CASRGGTSGSDTQYF.

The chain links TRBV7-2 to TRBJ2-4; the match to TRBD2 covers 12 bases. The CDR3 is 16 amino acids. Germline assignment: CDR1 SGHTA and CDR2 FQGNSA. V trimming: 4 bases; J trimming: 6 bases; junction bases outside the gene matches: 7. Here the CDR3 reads CASSSAGLAGSNIQYF. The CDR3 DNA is TGTGCCAGCAGCTCAGCCGGACTAGCGGGATCAAACATTCAGTACTTC.

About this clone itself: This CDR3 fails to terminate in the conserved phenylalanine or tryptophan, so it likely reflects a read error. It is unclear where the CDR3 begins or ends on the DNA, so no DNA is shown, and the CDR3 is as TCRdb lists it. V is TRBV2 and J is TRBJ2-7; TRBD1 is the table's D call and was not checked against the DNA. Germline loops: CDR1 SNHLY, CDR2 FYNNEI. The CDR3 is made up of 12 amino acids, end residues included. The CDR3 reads CASKEDRGRLSL.

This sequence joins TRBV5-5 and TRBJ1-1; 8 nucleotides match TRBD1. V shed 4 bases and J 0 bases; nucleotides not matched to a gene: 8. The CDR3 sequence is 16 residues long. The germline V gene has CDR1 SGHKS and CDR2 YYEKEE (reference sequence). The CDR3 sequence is CASSPGQAKMNTEAFF. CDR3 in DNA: TGTGCCAGCAGCCCGGGACAGGCCAAGATGAACACTGAAGCTTTCTTT.

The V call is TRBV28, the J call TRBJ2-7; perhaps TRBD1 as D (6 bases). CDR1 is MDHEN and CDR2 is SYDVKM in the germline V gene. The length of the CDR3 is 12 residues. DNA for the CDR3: TGTGCGGCCGGCAGGGGCCCCTACGAGCAGTACTTC. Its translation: CAAGRGPYEQYF.

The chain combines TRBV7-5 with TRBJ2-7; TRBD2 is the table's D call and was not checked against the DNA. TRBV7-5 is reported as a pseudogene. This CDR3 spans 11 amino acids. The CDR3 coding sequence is TGTGTCAGAAGGGGAGGCCACGAGCAGTACTTC. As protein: CVRRGGHEQYF.

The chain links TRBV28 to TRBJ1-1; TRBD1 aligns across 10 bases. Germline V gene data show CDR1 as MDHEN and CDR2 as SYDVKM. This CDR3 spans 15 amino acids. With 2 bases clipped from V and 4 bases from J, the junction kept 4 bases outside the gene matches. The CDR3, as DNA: TGTGCCAGCAGTTTACCCGGACAGGGGGGCACTGAAGCTTTCTTT. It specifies CASSLPGQGGTEAFF.

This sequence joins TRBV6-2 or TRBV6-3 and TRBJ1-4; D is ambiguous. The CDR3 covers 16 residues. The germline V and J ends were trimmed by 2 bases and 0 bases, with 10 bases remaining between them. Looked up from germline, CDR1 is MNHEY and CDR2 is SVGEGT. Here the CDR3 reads CASSYGALATNEKLFF. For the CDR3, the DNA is TGTGCCAGCAGTTACGGAGCGTTGGCAACTAATGAAAAACTGTTTTTT.

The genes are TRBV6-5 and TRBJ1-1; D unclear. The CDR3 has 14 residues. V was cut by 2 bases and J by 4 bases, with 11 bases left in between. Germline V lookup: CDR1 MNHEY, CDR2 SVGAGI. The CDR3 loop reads CASSYDRGGTEAFF. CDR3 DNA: TGTGCCAGCAGTTACGACCGCGGTGGCACTGAAGCTTTCTTT.

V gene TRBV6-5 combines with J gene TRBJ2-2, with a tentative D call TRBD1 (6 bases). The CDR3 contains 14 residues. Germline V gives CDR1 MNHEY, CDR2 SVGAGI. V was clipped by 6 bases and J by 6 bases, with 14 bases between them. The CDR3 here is CASRPQGIPGELFF. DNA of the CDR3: TGTGCCAGCAGACCCCAGGGGATTCCCGGGGAGCTGTTTTTT.

The CDR3 here is CASSSPGLARNEQFF. For the CDR3, the DNA is TGTGCCAGCAGCTCACCGGGACTAGCGAGGAATGAGCAGTTCTTC. The chain is built from TRBV11-1 and TRBJ2-1; 10 positions agree with TRBD2. This CDR3 is 15 amino acids long. Germline lookup yields CDR1 SGHAT and CDR2 FQDESV (reference sequence). V trimming: 4 bases; J trimming: 7 bases; junction bases outside the gene matches: 7.

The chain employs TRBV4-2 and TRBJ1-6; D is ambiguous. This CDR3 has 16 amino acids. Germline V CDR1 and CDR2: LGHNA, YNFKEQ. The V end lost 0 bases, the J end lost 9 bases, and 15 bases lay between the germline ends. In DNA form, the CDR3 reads TGTGCCAGCAGCCAAGATACCGGGTCTTACCCTTCACCCCTCCACTTT. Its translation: CASSQDTGSYPSPLHF.

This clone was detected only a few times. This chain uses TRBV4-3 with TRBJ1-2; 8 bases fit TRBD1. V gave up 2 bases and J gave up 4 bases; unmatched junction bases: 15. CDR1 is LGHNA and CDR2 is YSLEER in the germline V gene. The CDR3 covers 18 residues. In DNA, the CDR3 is TGCGCCAGCAGCCAAAAGCCCCTCGGACAGGGAGAGGGCTATGGCTACACCTTC. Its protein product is CASSQKPLGQGEGYGYTF.

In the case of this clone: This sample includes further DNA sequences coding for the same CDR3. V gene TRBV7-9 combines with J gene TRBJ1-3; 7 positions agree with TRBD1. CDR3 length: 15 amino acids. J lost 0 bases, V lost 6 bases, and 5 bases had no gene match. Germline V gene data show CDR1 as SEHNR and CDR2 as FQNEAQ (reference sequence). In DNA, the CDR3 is TGTGCCAGCAGTTCGGGACAGAGCTCTGGAAACACCATATATTTT. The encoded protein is CASSSGQSSGNTIYF.

For the CDR3, the DNA is TGTGCCAGCAGTTTCCGACAGGGGGTTCTCTCCTACAATGAGCAGTTCTTC. It encodes CASSFRQGVLSYNEQFF. The chain joins TRBV27 to TRBJ2-1, with 9 bases matching TRBD1. The CDR3 extends over 17 amino acids. The germline CDR1 and CDR2 sequences are MNHEY and SMNVEV (reference sequence). J lost 0 bases, V lost 3 bases, and 6 bases had no gene match.

CDR3 DNA sequence: TGTGCCAGCAGCCCATCCCAGTACTATGGCTACACCTTC. Its protein is CASSPSQYYGYTF. The J gene is TRBJ1-2, the V gene TRBV3-1 (or the pseudogene TRBV3-2); D call uncertain. The V end was cut by 4 bases, the J end by 3 bases, with 9 bases between. CDR1 LGHDT and CDR2 YNNKEL come from the germline V gene (reference sequence). The CDR3 covers 13 residues.